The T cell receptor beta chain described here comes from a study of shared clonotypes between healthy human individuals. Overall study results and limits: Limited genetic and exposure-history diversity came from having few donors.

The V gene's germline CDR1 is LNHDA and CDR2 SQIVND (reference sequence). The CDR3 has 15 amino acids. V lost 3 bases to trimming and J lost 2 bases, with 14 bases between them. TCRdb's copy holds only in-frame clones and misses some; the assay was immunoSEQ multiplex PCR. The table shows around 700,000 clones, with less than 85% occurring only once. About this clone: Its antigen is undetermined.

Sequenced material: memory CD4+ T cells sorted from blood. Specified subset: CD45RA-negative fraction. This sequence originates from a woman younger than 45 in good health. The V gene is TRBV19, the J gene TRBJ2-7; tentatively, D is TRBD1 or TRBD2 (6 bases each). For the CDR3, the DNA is TGTGCCAGTAGTATCAAGGGGGGAGCAACCTACGAGCAGTACTTC. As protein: CASSIKGGATYEQYF. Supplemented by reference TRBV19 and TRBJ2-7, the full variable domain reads DGGITQSPKYLFRKEGQNVTLSCEQNLNHDAMYWYRQDPGQGLRLIYYSQIVNDFQKGDIAEGYSVSREKKESFPLTVTSAQKNPTAFYLCASSIKGGATYEQYFGPGTRLTVT.